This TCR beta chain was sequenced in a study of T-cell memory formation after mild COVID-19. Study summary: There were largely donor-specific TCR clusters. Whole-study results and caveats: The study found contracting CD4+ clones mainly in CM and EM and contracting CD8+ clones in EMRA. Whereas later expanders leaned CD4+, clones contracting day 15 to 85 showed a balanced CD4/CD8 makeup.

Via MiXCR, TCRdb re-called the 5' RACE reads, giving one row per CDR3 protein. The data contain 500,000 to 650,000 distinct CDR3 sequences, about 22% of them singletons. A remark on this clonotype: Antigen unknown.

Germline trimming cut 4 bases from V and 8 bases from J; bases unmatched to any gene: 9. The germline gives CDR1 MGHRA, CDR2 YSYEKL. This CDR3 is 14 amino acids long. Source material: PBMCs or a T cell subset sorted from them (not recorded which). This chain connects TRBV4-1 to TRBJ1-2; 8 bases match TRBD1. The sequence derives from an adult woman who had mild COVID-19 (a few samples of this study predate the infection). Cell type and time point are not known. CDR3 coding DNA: TGCGCCAGCAGCCCCCCCGGACAGGGCCGAGGCTACACCTTC. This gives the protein CASSPPGQGRGYTF.